This TCR beta chain came from a study of cytomegalovirus exposure and HLA in healthy donors (TCRdb year 2017). In terms of the full investigation: In an earlier analysis of some 610 of the donors, 276 Gb of sequence data and 117 million unique TCR beta sequences from some 170 million T cells were reported. Rather than using new phenotypic data, the later analysis identified candidate immune exposures from TCR beta sequences and from how often those sequences occurred across donors. Several DR-DQ haplotypes were handled as single units for association and clustering because linkage in the cohort was strong. Genome-wide SNP genotypes for about three fifths of the roughly 670 donors were used in a later genetic analysis, which treated that subset as a discovery cohort. Both class I and class II loci were covered by HLA typing, at four-digit resolution. Using immunosequencing, the study profiled T cell repertoires from around 670 subjects and related those repertoires to cytomegalovirus serostatus. Every discovery cohort repertoire had been produced on one sequencing platform. Donor age, sex, ethnicity and CMV serostatus were compiled alongside the repertoire data. The genetic ancestry cluster associated with self-reported Caucasian donors included roughly four fifths of the 398 genotyped donors. An early release that covered around 590 HLA-typed donors contained approximately 290 gigabases of sequencing data and around 80 million unique TCR sequences. The number of typed donors differed by locus: roughly 629-640 for A, B, C, DRB1 and DQB1; approximately 540 for DQA1; roughly 600 for DPA1; and about 470 for DPB1. A separate validation cohort of some 130 different subjects was used in addition to the 666-subject first cohort. The study combined high-throughput TCR immunosequencing, statistical association of individual TCRs with disease status, and machine learning to predict cytomegalovirus infection status. A later analysis re-examined previously published TCR beta repertoires from about 700 donors and added high-resolution HLA genotyping to investigate patterns of TCR occurrence. The study aimed to test whether signatures of past pathogen exposure could be identified by cataloging public T cell receptors. On average, about 200,000 unique TCR beta nucleotide sequences were sequenced per donor among a few hundred genotyped donors of the cohort, with roughly 18% of those sequences being non-productive. To decide whether each TCR beta V gene segment behaved as functional or pseudogenic, an earlier analysis of fewer than 750 of the donors relied on high-throughput TCR beta sequencing.

The full study reports these points: HLA typing was unavailable for some donors at each locus, so association tests used only the typed subset. Some IMGT-functional V segments, including TRBV6-2 and TRBV6-3, could not be distinguished by the 87-base-pair reads and were therefore excluded. Cytomegalovirus status was reported to be diagnosed by the classifier with high specificity and sensitivity in both the original and validation cohorts. V-gene and J-gene trimming of TCR beta chains was associated with a missense DCLRE1C variant in a later genetic analysis, and the association was replicated in an independent cohort. According to the authors, the approach could potentially be generalized to other disease states and immunological phenotypes. A later analysis found that TCR association rates varied across HLA loci, with DRB1 alleles showing the most associated TCRs and HLA-C alleles the fewest. In an earlier analysis of some 500 of the donors, most TCR beta V segments appeared in productive rearrangements about 87% or about 30% of the time, broadly matching IMGT annotations. The only immune exposure information available for the cohort was CMV serostatus. At a false discovery rate of 0.05, a later analysis linked 16,951 TCR beta sequences to specific HLA alleles. A later analysis found that most CMV-associated TCR beta chains appeared HLA-restricted, with HLA associations seemingly driven largely by CMV exposure. A cluster of highly shared sequence variants was judged likely to represent a technical artifact of the sequencing pipeline. Linkage disequilibrium might explain the correlated functional status among segregating V segments, but an unknown experimental factor could not be ruled out. In a later analysis, HLA-associated TCR beta chains showed more clonal expansion and lower generation probabilities than non-associated chains that were equally common. A further reported finding was that TCR beta sequences accurately predicted the HLA-A and HLA-B alleles for most subjects in the first cohort. Only TCR beta chains were sequenced in this cohort, and the absence of alpha or paired-chain data limited detectable features. A later analysis reported that several top co-occurrence clusters appeared linked to parvovirus B19, influenza, CMV and Epstein-Barr virus. Presence/absence analyses assumed roughly uniform sequencing depth across donors, an assumption that may not hold. A few of the identified cytomegalovirus-associated TCR beta chains were confirmed in vitro to be specific for cytomegalovirus antigens. The study gave a list of 150 to 200 TCR beta chains associated with cytomegalovirus. Strong co-occurrence of HLA alleles, especially DR and DQ, made assigning TCR associations to individual alleles difficult. A later genetic analysis reported fewer N-insertions in productive TCRs among donors in an Asian-associated ancestry cluster than the approximately 700-donor mean. The earlier analysis of nearly 600 of the donors excluded some 16 rarely observed V segments, including chromosome 9 orphons, because counts were too low. Most TCR sequences were observed very rarely across donors, whereas some public TCRs were present in many individuals.

Library preparation employed the immunoSEQ multiplex PCR assay. The multiplex PCR relied on a mix of 60 forward primers for TCR Vbeta segments and 13 reverse primers for TCR Jbeta segments. The CDR3 region of rearranged TCR beta genes was amplified from genomic DNA by a multiplex PCR assay. On the Illumina HiSeq System, the amplified TCR beta libraries were sequenced as 87-base-pair reads. The authors' analysis ran thus. A later analysis counted 75 million to 100 million unique TCR beta chains across the 700 or so repertoires, and around 9.9 million of these chains were shared by at least two donors. Raw reads were error-corrected and collapsed into unique sequences with a nearest-neighbor algorithm that merged closely related sequences to remove PCR and sequencing errors. CDR3 sequences were aligned to IMGT reference sequences to assign V, D and J gene segments. For a sequence to be retained, a match of at least six nucleotides to both a V gene segment and a J gene segment was required. A rearrangement was called productive if the CDR3 had no stop codons and remained in frame with V and J, and every other rearrangement was called non-productive. CDR3 was defined according to IMGT convention as the region running from the second conserved V-encoded cysteine to the conserved J-encoded phenylalanine. Sequences without an unambiguous match to a single V gene segment were excluded from the earlier analysis of several hundred of the donors. An earlier analysis of 550 to 650 of the donors classified V segments as functional when productive rearrangements were above 56.7% and as segregating when the standard deviation between donors was above 5%. A statistical classification framework was developed to diagnose cytomegalovirus status using the catalog of TCR beta chain sequences. A later analysis assigned V and J genes by comparing TCR nucleotide sequences with IMGT/GENE-DB human TR gene sequences. The TCRdist pipeline was used in a later analysis to assign CDR3 sequences and most-parsimonious VDJ recombination scenarios. A later analysis defined each TCR beta chain by its CDR3 amino acid sequence plus V-gene family, and excluded reads lacking a unique V-gene family. A later analysis removed roughly 590 highly shared, low-generation-probability nucleotide sequences to deal with suspected cross-contamination and a sequencing artifact. In a later analysis, a clonal expansion index was calculated for each public chain from normalized within-repertoire ranks of inferred template counts. Generation probabilities in a later analysis came from a VDJ recombination model fitted to out-of-frame rearrangements, and those results were checked against IGoR. In a later analysis, hypergeometric tests were used to score TCR-TCR, TCR-HLA and TCR-CMV co-occurrence, with a repertoire-size bias correction applied to TCR pairs. False discovery rates were estimated in a later analysis by permuting HLA or CMV assignments 20 times. In a later analysis, co-occurring TCRs were grouped using DBSCAN, and TCRdist sequence similarity was added for clustering within HLA-allele-positive subsets. Repertoires with fewer than 30,000 or more than 120,000 public chains were left out of co-occurrence clustering, as were four to six repertoires with anomalous nucleotide sharing. Not all clones reach the TCRdb copy of this immuneACCESS table, which keeps in-frame sequences only. Checked studies attribute under half of the gap to unresolved V genes and leave the rest unexplained. V, J and clone size are those of that table, while D and trimming were read from the DNA. The sample data list 160,000 or so clones, and 65% to 85% of these were observed just once. The ten largest clonotypes hold roughly 7% of the sample.

Worth noting for this clone: Its binding antigen is unknown. No per-base quality is available; no much larger clone lies one base away.

V has 2 bases trimmed and J has 4 bases trimmed; junction bases matching no gene number 5. The CDR3 runs 15 residues from the cysteine to the phenylalanine. The retained sequence is limited to the CDR3, 45 bases, with the frame set at the first base. The germline V gene specifies MGHDK as CDR1 and SYGVNS as CDR2. The cohort comprised 666 healthy bone marrow donors. Cohort members were all nominally healthy when sampled, although unrecorded immune exposures were likely present. The donor was CMV seropositive and belonged to the group of 270 or so seropositive cohort members. A peripheral blood sample was provided by each donor, and peripheral blood mononuclear cells were used for TCR beta sequencing. The Qiagen DNeasy Blood Extraction Kit was used to extract genomic DNA from the blood cell samples.

The TCR originated in a woman aged 40 to 50 in good health and CMV-seropositive. Recombination connected TRBV25-1 to TRBJ2-5; TRBD1 agrees with 9 junctional bases. The sequencing sample was made of PBMCs. The nucleotide sequence is TGTGCCAGCAGTGAAGCAGGGACAGGGACAGAGACCCAGTACTTC. Protein translation: CASSEAGTGTETQYF.